This is a list of T cell receptor beta chains from one sample in a study of tumor-infiltrating lymphocytes in primary liver carcinoma. Each CDR3 protein gets one entry after TCRdb re-called the multiplex PCR reads with MiXCR. In the table there are 99,000 or so distinct CDR3 sequences, 55% to 70% of which are singletons. Sequencing was done on a sample of liver tumor tissue from sampling region 5. The receptors were gathered from a woman in her fifties or sixties with primary liver carcinoma and hepatitis B virus infection. The CDR3 runs from the conserved cysteine through the conserved F or W. The D gene is left open where the match is weak. A clone size is listed for some rows: how often the clone was seen (once, few, many), or a class if it is expanded.

TGTGCCAGCAGTGAAGCGGCTAGCGGGAGGTACGAGCAGTACTTC CASSEAASGRYEQYF NA TRBD2 TRBJ2-7 TRBV6-1
TGTGCCTGCAGCCCCCGACCGCTTAACACCAGGGAGCTGTTTTTT CACSPRPLNTRELFF NA NA TRBJ2-2 TRBV11-3
TGTGCCAGCAGCCCTTTAAGGGGACTGGGATCTTACAATGAGCAGTTCTTC CASSPLRGLGSYNEQFF NA NA TRBJ2-1 TRBV11-3
TGTACCAGCAGCTTATTGGGCCTAGCGGGAATCGGGGAGCTGTCTTTT CTSSLLGLAGIGELSF NA TRBD2 TRBJ2-2 TRBV7-2
TGTACCAGCAGACTGGCATGGGCTTCCTATGGCTACACCTTT CTSRLAWASYGYTF NA NA TRBJ1-2 TRBV11-2
TGTGCCAGCAGGAAAATAGGGGAAACCGGGGAGCTGTTTTTT CASRKIGETGELFF NA NA TRBJ2-2 TRBV6-1
TGTGCCAGCAGCTTAACCCATGGACAGGGTTACAGGGGTAAGCAGTTCTTC CASSLTHGQGYRGKQFF NA TRBD1 TRBJ2-1 TRBV11-2
TGTGCCAGCAGTGAACTCCTGACAGACGCGTTAGGTGGCTACACCTTC CASSELLTDALGGYTF once NA TRBJ1-2 TRBV6-1
TGTGCCAACAGTGAGGCTGGGTTGAACACTGAAGCTTTCTTT CANSEAGLNTEAFF NA NA TRBJ1-1 TRBV6-1
TGTGCCGGCAGCTCGTTGGGGGGGACGAGCAATCAGCCCCAGCATTTT CAGSSLGGTSNQPQHF once NA TRBJ1-5 TRBV7-8
TGCGCCAGCCGGCTAGGGGACAATGAGCAGTTCTTC CASRLGDNEQFF many NA TRBJ2-1 TRBV5-1
TGTGTCAGCAGTTTAGGTGGGGCCAAAGACATTCAGTACTTC CVSSLGGAKDIQYF NA NA TRBJ2-4 TRBV28
TGTGCCAGCAGTTTGAACAGGGGAGGGAACTATGGCTACACCTTC CASSLNRGGNYGYTF many TRBD1 TRBJ1-2 TRBV6-6
TGTGCCAGCAGGCCCCCTTCAGGAGCTAGCGAGCAATACTTC CASRPPSGASEQYF NA NA TRBJ2-7 TRBV11-2
TGCGCCAGCAGCCAACACCTTAACGGGAGCCAAGAGGCCCAGTACTTC CASSQHLNGSQEAQYF NA NA TRBJ2-5 TRBV4-1
TGTGCCAGCAGCCAAGAAGGGTTAGGCGGCGAGCAGTACTTC CASSQEGLGGEQYF NA NA TRBJ2-7 TRBV14
TGTGCCAGCAGCCTCCCGGGACAGGGGGCTTACGAGCAGTACTTC CASSLPGQGAYEQYF many TRBD1 TRBJ2-7 TRBV7-8
TGCGCCAGCAGCTTTGGTTATTTAGCGGAAGTAGGGGAGACCCAGTACTTC CASSFGYLAEVGETQYF NA NA TRBJ2-5 TRBV5-1
TGCAGCCTTGAAGGTAGCATGAGAGGTGAAAAACTGTTTTTT CSLEGSMRGEKLFF NA NA TRBJ1-4 TRBV29-1
TGTGCCAGCAGCCAACCAGGGGGAGGCACTGAAGCTTTCTTT CASSQPGGGTEAFF NA TRBD1 TRBJ1-1 TRBV4-1
TGTGCCAGCAAGATACCGGGACAGGGGGCTATGAAGCCCCAGCATTTT CASKIPGQGAMKPQHF many TRBD1 TRBJ1-5 TRBV6-5
TGTGCCAGCAGTTTCAATCTCGGGTTGGGACCCAATTTT CASSFNLGLGPNF NA NA TRBJ2-3 TRBV28
TGTACCAGCAACTTAACCCACGGACAGGGGTACAGGGGTGGGCAGTTCTTC CTSNLTHGQGYRGGQFF NA TRBD1 TRBJ2-1 TRBV11-2
TGTGCCAGCAGTTTCCCGGGACAGGGTCTGATGAACACTGAAGCTTTCTTT CASSFPGQGLMNTEAFF many TRBD1 TRBJ1-1 TRBV12-3/TRBV12-4